This T cell receptor (beta chain) was documented in a study of cytomegalovirus exposure and HLA in healthy donors. Findings and limits, study-wide: With further analysis later on, most CMV-associated TCR beta chains appeared HLA-restricted.

The PCR had 60 Vbeta and 13 Jbeta primers. TCRdb's table, derived via immunoSEQ multiplex PCR, lists solely in-frame clones and lacks some. The sample includes around 170,000 clones, 82% seen only once; the top ten take less than 2%. Trimming left V 10 bases short and J 0 bases short, with 16 bases between. Germline V gives CDR1 SGHRS, CDR2 YFSETQ. This CDR3 contains 14 residues. As for this clone: The target antigen is unknown.

The sample consisted of PBMCs. V usage is TRBV5-1 and J usage is TRBJ2-5; possibly TRBD2 for D (6 bases). The receptor was isolated from a man aged 40-49 years in good health and CMV-seronegative. CDR3 sequence (DNA): TGCGCCGGCCGCGGGGTGGCGTACCAAGAGACCCAGTACTTC. Protein product: CAGRGVAYQETQYF.